Detailed here is one T cell receptor beta chain. This clone's antigen is unknown. One base away there is no much larger clone; base qualities are not given. The CDR1 and CDR2 encoded by the germline V gene are LGHNA and YSLEER. V is clipped by 0 bases and J by 3 bases, and the sequence between their germline boundaries is 6 bases long. The cysteine opens and the phenylalanine closes a CDR3 of 15 amino acids. The DNA shown is the 45-base CDR3, in frame from base 1. The data are from a study of T cell changes during pregnancy in multiple sclerosis (dated by TCRdb to the late 2010s). Context from the whole study: The study looked at changes in the T cell repertoire across pregnancy in women with multiple sclerosis.

Libraries were built with the immunoSEQ multiplex PCR assay. As stored in TCRdb, this immuneACCESS dataset retains in-frame rearrangements with V and J assigned. A fraction of the clones does not appear; measured against another copy, unresolved V genes explain less than half of the discrepancy, and the remainder lacks a known reason. This sample gives tens of thousands of clones in total; around nine tenths of them show up just once. About 2% of the sample lies in the top ten. The rearrangement joined TRBV4-3 to TRBJ1-6; a confident D gene designation cannot be given. The sequence came from a female donor with multiple sclerosis, enrolled in a pregnancy study. Specimen: peripheral blood, collected in the second trimester of pregnancy. The CDR3 region: CASSQEGFYNSPLHF. The DNA is as follows: TGCGCCAGCAGCCAAGAGGGCTTCTATAATTCACCCCTCCACTTT.